Below are 22 T cell receptor beta chains sequenced from a single sample in a study of blood T cell repertoires in COVID-19. The assay was immunoSEQ multiplex PCR, and TCRdb's table has in-frame clones only and misses some. This sample has hundreds of thousands of clones, with around 90% found just once. The material sequenced was peripheral blood. The receptors were sampled from a man between 60 and 70 years old who had recovered from COVID-19.

This clone was found once. The CDR3 DNA reads TGTGCCACCACCTGGGACAGGGGGGCAGAAGAGGAAAAACTGTTTTTT. Protein product: CATTWDRGAEEEKLFF. The chain links TRBV15 to TRBJ1-4, with 11 bases aligning to TRBD1. CDR3 size: 16 residues. J lost 8 bases, V lost 7 bases, and 12 bases had no gene match. Germline loops: CDR1 LNHNV, CDR2 YYDKDF (reference sequence).

The genes are TRBV6-1 and TRBJ1-1; 8 bases are a match to TRBD1. The length of the CDR3 is 15 residues. Germline-derived CDR1 and CDR2 are MNHNS and SASEGT. V trimming: 3 bases; J trimming: 5 bases; junction bases outside the gene matches: 8. The CDR3 protein is CASSDQGALTTEAFF. CDR3 sequence (DNA): TGTGCCAGCAGTGACCAGGGGGCACTTACTACTGAAGCTTTCTTT.

This rearrangement joins TRBV15 to TRBJ1-1; 8 bases are a match to TRBD1. The ends lost 1 base at V and 3 bases at J; junction bases unmatched: 4. The CDR3 length is 15 residues. Germline assignment: CDR1 LNHNV and CDR2 YYDKDF (reference sequence). CDR3 residues: CATSRGGTGYTEAFF. DNA of the CDR3: TGTGCCACCAGCAGAGGTGGGACAGGCTACACTGAAGCTTTCTTT.

CDR3 residues: CASSLVGAGTDTQYF. The CDR3 coding sequence is TGCGCCAGCAGCTTGGTGGGGGCGGGCACAGATACGCAGTATTTT. The chain has TRBV5-1 and TRBJ2-3; D perhaps matches TRBD1 (6 bases). There are 15 residues in the CDR3. Per germline, CDR1 SGHRS and CDR2 YFSETQ. The ends were cut back, 0 bases at V and 1 base at J, with 9 bases in the middle.

V gene TRBV19 combines with J gene TRBJ1-1; D unclear. The CDR3 covers 12 residues. Germline loops: CDR1 LNHDA, CDR2 SQIVND (reference sequence). Trimming pared 4 bases from V and 5 bases from J, leaving 8 bases between. In DNA form, the CDR3 reads TGTGCCAGTAGTAAGGGCGGGACTGAAGCTTTCTTT. This translates into CASSKGGTEAFF.

The genes are TRBV2 and TRBJ1-2; D ambiguous. V gave up 2 bases and J gave up 1 base, with 11 bases separating them. CDR1 and CDR2 (germline): SNHLY, FYNNEI. The CDR3 totals 15 residues. The CDR3 DNA is TGTGCCAGCAGTGAACCCCTCCAGGTTAACTATGGCTACACCTTC. Its translation: CASSEPLQVNYGYTF.

CDR3 sequence reads: CASSLLQGRGTDTQYF. The CDR3 nucleotides read TGTGCCAGCAGCTTGTTACAGGGAAGGGGAACAGATACGCAGTATTTT. The V gene is TRBV7-8, the J gene TRBJ2-3; tentatively, D is TRBD1 (6 bases). The CDR3 spans 16 residues. With 3 bases removed from V and 3 bases from J, the gap between germline ends came to 16 bases. The germline V gene has CDR1 SGHVS and CDR2 FQNEAQ.

This clone occurred once. This chain joins TRBV27 and TRBJ1-6; 11 bases agree with TRBD1. The CDR3 has 18 residues. The V segment lost 0 bases and the J segment 7 bases; nucleotides outside the gene matches: 8. Germline V gives CDR1 MNHEY, CDR2 SMNVEV (reference sequence). The CDR3 coding sequence is TGTGCCAGCAGTTTATCGGGACGATGGGACAGGGGGAATTCACCCCTCCACTTT. This translates into CASSLSGRWDRGNSPLHF.

The V call is TRBV12-3 or TRBV12-4, the J call TRBJ1-6, with D possibly matching TRBD1 (6 bases). The CDR3 loop spans 12 amino acids. V shed 5 bases and J shed 7 bases, with 6 bases lying between them. This chain's CDR3 is CASSRGNSPLHF. CDR3 bases: TGTGCCAGCAGTAGGGGGAATTCACCCCTCCACTTT.

This chain joins TRBV11-2 and TRBJ1-5; tentatively, D is TRBD1 (5 bases). The V end lost 3 bases, the J end lost 11 bases, and 14 bases lay between the germline ends. Germline-derived CDR1 and CDR2 are SGHAT and FQNNGV. The CDR3 extends over 13 amino acids. CDR3 loop: CASSLGGSLAQHF. In nucleotides, the CDR3 is TGTGCCAGCAGCTTGGGGGGATCCCTAGCCCAGCATTTT. Looking up the rest from reference TRBV11-2 and TRBJ1-5 gives the full variable domain: EAGVAQSPRYKIIEKRQSVAFWCNPISGHATLYWYQQILGQGPKLLIQFQNNGVVDDSQLPKDRFSAERLKGVDSTLKIQPAKLEDSAVYLCASSLGGSLAQHFGDGTRLSIL.

The chain joins TRBV7-8 to TRBJ2-7; D perhaps matches TRBD2 (6 bases). V was pared by 4 bases and J by 3 bases, with 19 bases between. Germline V gene sequence: CDR1 SGHVS, CDR2 FQNEAQ. The CDR3 spans 16 residues. The CDR3 here is CASSSPNDGLYYEQYF. The CDR3 DNA sequence: TGTGCCAGCAGCTCTCCCAACGATGGACTATACTACGAGCAGTACTTC.

The chain combines TRBV24-1 with TRBJ2-1; the match to TRBD1 covers 12 bases. The CDR3 runs 16 residues. The J segment lost 4 bases and the V segment lost 6 bases, leaving 6 bases of the junction unmatched. Germline V gene sequence: CDR1 KGHDR, CDR2 SFDVKD. The CDR3 DNA reads as TGTGCCACCAGTAGGGACAGGGGGCGAGAATACAATGAGCAGTTCTTC. This encodes CATSRDRGREYNEQFF.

The chain employs TRBV19 and TRBJ2-3, with 8 bases lining up with TRBD1. V gave up 5 bases and J gave up 3 bases; unmatched junction bases: 10. Per the germline V gene, CDR1 is LNHDA and CDR2 is SQIVND (reference sequence). The CDR3 is made up of 16 amino acids. The DNA of the CDR3 is TGTGCCAGTAGTCCACGACCCGGGACAGGTACAGATACGCAGTATTTT. Its translation is CASSPRPGTGTDTQYF.

The gene calls are TRBV5-6 and TRBJ1-5; no definite D call. The germline V and J ends were trimmed by 0 bases and 0 bases, with 16 bases remaining between them. Germline V lookup: CDR1 SGHDT, CDR2 YYEEEE. CDR3 size: 18 residues. The DNA of the CDR3 is TGTGCCAGCAGCTTGGGGGCGAGGGATGACGATAGCAATCAGCCCCAGCATTTT. This gives the protein CASSLGARDDDSNQPQHF.

The gene calls are TRBV23-1 and TRBJ2-7; D call uncertain. TRBV23-1 belongs to the ORF category, with a function that is uncertain. Deletions cut 2 bases from V and 9 bases from J, with 5 bases between. CDR3 length: 10 amino acids. The CDR3 spells CASSQGRQYV. The CDR3 DNA sequence: TGCGCCAGCAGTCAAGGTAGGCAGTACGTC.

The chain joins TRBV6-1 to TRBJ1-2; D is perhaps TRBD1 (6 bases). There are 14 residues in the CDR3. Germline assignment: CDR1 MNHNS and CDR2 SASEGT. The V and J ends lost 6 bases and 2 bases respectively, with 13 bases between them. CDR3 sequence reads: CASRLYQGNYGYTF. CDR3 DNA: TGTGCCAGCAGATTGTACCAGGGGAACTATGGCTACACCTTC.

The J gene is TRBJ2-3, the V gene TRBV5-1; D possibly corresponds to TRBD2 (6 bases). The CDR3 has 17 amino acids. CDR1 and CDR2 (germline): SGHRS, YFSETQ. Trimming shortened V by 3 bases and J by 0 bases, and 17 bases separated the two germline ends. DNA for the CDR3: TGCGCCAGCAGCTCGGATAAGGGACTTAGTAGCACAGATACGCAGTATTTT. It encodes CASSSDKGLSSTDTQYF.

This rearrangement joins TRBV6-1 to TRBJ2-3; TRBD1 agrees at 8 bases. Germline values: CDR1 MNHNS, CDR2 SASEGT. The V segment lost 3 bases and the J segment 3 bases; nucleotides outside the gene matches: 8. The CDR3 runs to 16 residues. CDR3 amino acids: CASSDQGAIFTDTQYF. The CDR3 DNA reads as TGTGCCAGCAGTGATCAGGGGGCGATTTTTACAGATACGCAGTATTTT.

The chain employs TRBV6-5 and TRBJ1-4; D is possibly TRBD1 (6 bases). V lost 6 bases, J lost 7 bases, and 12 bases lay in between. Germline CDR1 reads MNHEY; CDR2 reads SVGAGI. The CDR3 has 13 residues. Written as DNA, the CDR3 is TGTGCCAGCAGGCAGGGGTTGAGTGAAAAACTGTTTTTT. Protein sequence: CASRQGLSEKLFF.

J is TRBJ2-2 and V is TRBV10-3; 8 bases match TRBD1. Germline trimming cut 0 bases from V and 3 bases from J; bases unmatched to any gene: 3. This CDR3 has 16 amino acids. Germline V gene sequence: CDR1 ENHRY, CDR2 SYGVKD. CDR3 loop: CAISESAGGDTGELFF. DNA for the CDR3: TGTGCCATCAGTGAGTCGGCAGGGGGCGACACCGGGGAGCTGTTTTTT.

The chain is built from TRBV30 and TRBJ1-5, with D perhaps matching TRBD1 (5 bases). This CDR3 comprises 16 residues. Trimming took off 1 base at V and 3 bases at J, with 16 bases between the two ends. CDR1 is GTSNPN and CDR2 is SVGIG in the germline V gene (reference sequence). The DNA of the CDR3 is TGTGCCTGGAGTGAGCGGGGGAGGGTGGCCAATCAGCCCCAGCATTTT. It codes for CAWSERGRVANQPQHF.

The chain joins TRBV6-6 to TRBJ2-7; unclear D gene. The V end lost 5 bases, the J end lost 2 bases, and 13 bases lay between the germline ends. Germline CDR1 reads MNHNY; CDR2 reads SVGAGI (reference sequence). CDR3 size: 14 residues. CDR3 sequence (DNA): TGTGCCAGCAGTACATCAGGCTTCACCTACGAGCAGTACTTC. Its translation is CASSTSGFTYEQYF.